A selection of T cell receptor beta chains follows, all from one sample in a study of blood T cell repertoires in COVID-19. Here immunoSEQ multiplex PCR was the method, and the copy in TCRdb shows in-frame clones only, minus some. The sample yields 300,000 or so clones, roughly nine tenths seen once. The sample comprised PBMCs or T cells enriched from blood (not recorded which). The receptor set was obtained from a woman aged 25 to 39 who had recovered from COVID-19. Each CDR3 is given without its conserved first and last residue. Clone size is shown for a subset of rows, as once, few, many or a class of expanded clone.

>TRBJ2-5|12|TRBV18|few
ASSPRRSEETQY
>TRBJ2-1|17|TRBV24-1|-
ATSDTFVTGTGTYNEQF
>TRBJ2-3|13|TRBV27|-
ASSLGGPLTDTQY
>TRBJ2-2|14|TRBV18|once
ASSPPSASLSGELF
>TRBJ1-3|11|TRBV29-1|-
SVGHFAGNTIY
>TRBJ1-1|12|TRBV28|-
ASSPGQGPFEAF
>TRBJ1-1|14|TRBV5-4|-
ASSLKDRAPLTEAF
>TRBJ2-1|12|TRBV21-1|-
ASSQGISYNEQF
>TRBJ1-2|11|TRBV28|-
ASSLDRDYGYT
>TRBJ1-1|12|TRBV10-1|-
ASSPGTMNTEAF
>TRBJ2-1|13|TRBV9|once
ASSTQRGGNNEQF
>TRBJ2-7|11|TRBV12-3/TRBV12-4|-
ASSKGQGSEQY
>TRBJ1-3|11|TRBV6-5|few
ASSHRSGNTIY
>TRBJ2-3|13|TRBV5-1|once
ASGPLAGGPNTQY
>TRBJ1-6|11|TRBV9|-
ASSVDQTGKPH
>TRBJ2-7|10|TRBV19|-
AGDRGGYEQY
>TRBJ2-7|12|TRBV3-1/TRBV3-2|once
ASSQDGSSYEQY
>TRBJ2-5|14|TRBV19|-
ASQLLAGGHGETQY
>TRBJ1-2|12|TRBV3-1/TRBV3-2|-
ASSQDLRGKGYT
>TRBJ1-5|13|TRBV2|-
ASRVGESDNQPQH
>TRBJ1-2|13|TRBV28|-
ASSLGSDRAFGYT
>TRBJ2-7|16|TRBV7-2|-
ASSWGGPTSRTAYEQY
>TRBJ2-7|13|TRBV6-5|once
ASSTGLAGANEQY
>TRBJ1-4|14|TRBV25-1|-
ASSEFVGPAGEKLF
>TRBJ2-5|13|TRBV3-1/TRBV3-2|-
ASSLQTGGQETQY
>TRBJ2-5|12|TRBV27|-
ASSLSLGGETQY
>TRBJ1-1|10|TRBV12-3/TRBV12-4|-
ASTQVHTEAF
>TRBJ2-7|14|TRBV21-1|-
ASSKWRLAGHYEQY
>TRBJ1-2|14|TRBV25-1|-
ASSERGTGRNYGYT
>TRBJ2-7|9|TRBV5-1|once
ASRVEYEQY
>TRBJ2-2|13|TRBV10-2|once
ASSHGQGNTGELF
>TRBJ1-3|13|TRBV18|-
ASSPPAGPGNTIY
>TRBJ2-1|14|TRBV10-1|-
ARGSRLGRRMNEQF
>TRBJ2-2|14|TRBV7-2|-
ASSLGGQGRNGELF
>TRBJ2-1|12|TRBV5-1|-
ASSSLGQNNEQF
>TRBJ2-7|9|TRBV6-5|-
ASLISYEQY
>TRBJ2-3|13|TRBV5-1|-
ASSLDGQAADTQY
>TRBJ1-1|13|TRBV19|-
ASSPRQGARTEAF
>TRBJ1-2|12|TRBV5-1|-
ASSGSGTDYGYT
>TRBJ1-5|13|TRBV28|-
ASSGTLTPDQPQH
>TRBJ1-1|17|TRBV5-1|few
ASSIGPGTGVGNSPEAF
>TRBJ2-3|14|TRBV6-9|few
ASREAGPTLTDTQY
>TRBJ2-7|13|TRBV6-2/TRBV6-3|-
ASSYSGQGAYEQY
>TRBJ1-4|12|TRBV30|-
ALHSEGQNEKLF
>TRBJ1-3|14|TRBV7-6|-
ASSHRGLSSGNTIY
>TRBJ2-2|12|TRBV5-5|-
ASSLSLDTGELF
>TRBJ2-5|13|TRBV11-2|-
ASSGSGTGEETQY
>TRBJ1-3|12|TRBV18|few
ASSPLTGGDTIY
>TRBJ1-6|13|TRBV7-2|-
ASSQGQGHNSPLH
>TRBJ2-7|12|TRBV3-1/TRBV3-2|-
ASSQDPTTYEQY
>TRBJ1-1|14|TRBV28|-
ASSPRRGTLNTEAF
>TRBJ2-7|14|TRBV7-8|-
ASSLVAGGSSYEQY
>TRBJ2-3|15|TRBV10-2|-
ASSDWGTGYSKGTQY
>TRBJ1-2|13|TRBV25-1|-
ASSAGRGFSNGYT